This T cell receptor beta chain was sequenced during a study of long-term antiretroviral therapy in people with HIV. Study context: It was about a decade before the 2015 immediate-ART recommendation that the earliest samples were taken.

Germline loops: CDR1 PRHDT, CDR2 FYEKMQ (reference sequence). V was clipped by 1 base and J by 2 bases, with 6 bases between them. This CDR3 spans 13 amino acids. Researchers ran immunoSEQ v3.0 at survey level. Clones were read by immunoSEQ multiplex PCR, and TCRdb kept only the in-frame ones, dropping some. The sample shows about 36,000 clones, 80% of them seen only once. People in the study who had HIV all got their treatment in the United States. The receptor comes from a man aged 30 to 39 with HIV. The V gene is TRBV13, the J gene TRBJ2-7, with D perhaps matching TRBD2 (6 bases). The sample consisted of unsorted PBMCs, taken 3.4 years after starting antiretroviral therapy. CDR3 residues: CASSLAGAYEQYF. In DNA, the CDR3 is TGTGCCAGCAGCTTAGCGGGGGCCTACGAGCAGTACTTC.